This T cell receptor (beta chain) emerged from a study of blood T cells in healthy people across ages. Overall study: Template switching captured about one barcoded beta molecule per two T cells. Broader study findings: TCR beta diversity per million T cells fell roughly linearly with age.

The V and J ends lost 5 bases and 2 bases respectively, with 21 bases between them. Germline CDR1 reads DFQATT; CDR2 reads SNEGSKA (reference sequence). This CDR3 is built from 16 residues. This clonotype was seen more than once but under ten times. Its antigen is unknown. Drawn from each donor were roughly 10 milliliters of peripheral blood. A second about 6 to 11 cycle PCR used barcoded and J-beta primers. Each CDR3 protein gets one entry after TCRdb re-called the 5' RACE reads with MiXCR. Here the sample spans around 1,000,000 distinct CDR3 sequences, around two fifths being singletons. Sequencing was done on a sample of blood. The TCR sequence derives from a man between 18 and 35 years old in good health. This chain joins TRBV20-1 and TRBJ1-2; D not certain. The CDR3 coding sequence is TGCAGTGCTGATACCCTAGGAGAAACCACAAACTATGGCTACACCTTC. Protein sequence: CSADTLGETTNYGYTF.